This record concerns one T cell receptor (beta chain) sequence. Participant ages covered about 18 to 100 years across 20 to 30 US areas. Cohorts were based on clinical histories the participants reported. This entry comes from a study of blood T cell repertoires in COVID-19. In the study overall: Some COVID-19 samples were acute and others convalescent; all came from the United States, Italy and Spain.

Authors' methods: Reference gene primers were amplified, and this amplification served to estimate nucleated cell counts. The data were produced by immunoSEQ multiplex PCR, yet TCRdb's version contains in-frame clones alone and is incomplete. V and J calls and clone size are as listed in that table; D and trimming were resolved from the DNA. The sample consists of 380,000 or so clones, approximately 87% of them appearing once. The origin of this receptor is a woman in her twenties or thirties with acute COVID-19. The sample consisted of PBMCs or T cells enriched from blood (not recorded which).

The CDR3: CASSLNLGTGGTEAFF. The CDR3 DNA follows: TGTGCCAGCAGCTTAAACTTAGGGACAGGGGGCACTGAAGCTTTCTTT. V is TRBV7-9 and J is TRBJ1-1; 11 bases match TRBD1. Unmatched junction bases numbered 6, after V lost 2 bases and J lost 4 bases. The germline CDR1 and CDR2 sequences are SEHNR and FQNEAQ (reference sequence). The CDR3 runs to 16 residues.